The 21 T cell receptor beta chains given below trace back to one sample, sequenced in a study of cytomegalovirus exposure and HLA in healthy donors (dated by TCRdb to the late 2010s). Libraries were prepared through the immunoSEQ multiplex PCR assay. For the multiplex PCR, a mixture combining 60 forward primers for TCR Vbeta segments and 13 reverse primers for TCR Jbeta segments was used. Held by TCRdb, this immuneACCESS table contains in-frame sequences only and omits some clones. Under half of the omission traces to an unresolved V gene where checked; the cause of the rest is unknown. The sample table gives approximately 70,000 clones. Of the sample, approximately 1.6% falls within the top ten clones. The material sequenced was PBMCs. The receptor set was obtained from a woman in her twenties or thirties in good health and CMV-seronegative.

The chain is built from TRBV5-6 and TRBJ2-5; D unclear. With 3 bases removed from V and 7 bases from J, the gap between germline ends came to 10 bases. Germline V lookup: CDR1 SGHDT, CDR2 YYEEEE. CDR3 length: 12 amino acids. The CDR3 loop reads CASSSGDSTQYF. The CDR3 bases are TGTGCCAGCAGCTCCGGAGATTCGACCCAGTACTTC. Complete variable domain (other parts from reference TRBV5-6 and TRBJ2-5): DAGVTQSPTHLIKTRGQQVTLRCSPKSGHDTVSWYQQALGQGPQFIFQYYEEEERQRGNFPDRFSGHQFPNYSSELNVNALLLGDSALYLCASSSGDSTQYFGPGTRLLVL.

V gene TRBV19 combines with J gene TRBJ2-7; no reliable D call. The germline gives CDR1 LNHDA, CDR2 SQIVND (reference sequence). Deletions cut 5 bases from V and 0 bases from J, with 14 bases between. The length of the CDR3 is 15 residues. The CDR3 loop reads CASSARRHGSYEQYF. CDR3 nucleotides: TGTGCCAGTAGTGCAAGGCGACATGGCTCCTACGAGCAGTACTTC.

The J gene is TRBJ2-7, the V gene TRBV28; 8 bases are a match to TRBD2. Germline CDR1 MDHEN, CDR2 SYDVKM. This CDR3 is 15 amino acids long. Trimming took 7 bases from V and 0 from J; bases not matched to a gene: 8. CDR3 nucleotide sequence: TGTGCCAGCACCCGTAGCGGGATTCGCTCCTACGAGCAGTACTTC. This codes for CASTRSGIRSYEQYF.

The chain uses TRBV27 and TRBJ2-7; 7 nucleotides agree with TRBD1. The J segment lost 5 bases and the V segment lost 5 bases, leaving 12 bases of the junction unmatched. Germline V gives CDR1 MNHEY, CDR2 SMNVEV (reference sequence). The CDR3 runs to 15 residues. The CDR3 sequence: CASSRLRQGNNEQYF. As DNA, the CDR3 is TGTGCCAGCAGTAGGCTAAGACAGGGAAATAACGAGCAGTACTTC.

This sequence joins TRBV4-1 and TRBJ1-1; TRBD1 matches at 10 bases. Unmatched junction bases numbered 4, after V lost 4 bases and J lost 5 bases. Looked up from germline, CDR1 is MGHRA and CDR2 is YSYEKL. This CDR3 region has 14 residues. The DNA of the CDR3 is TGCGCCAGCAGCCGAGGACAGGGGGGGACTGAAGCTTTCTTT. It specifies CASSRGQGGTEAFF.

This rearrangement joins TRBV7-3 to TRBJ2-1, with TRBD2 matching over 10 bases. The CDR3 consists of 17 residues. V dropped 8 bases and J dropped 6; count of bases not matched to a gene: 16. Looked up from germline, CDR1 is SGHTA and CDR2 is FQGTGA. The CDR3 DNA is TGTGCCAGCTCCCCAGGAGGCCCTAGCGGGAGTGGCAATGAGCAGTTCTTC. Encoded protein: CASSPGGPSGSGNEQFF.

The chain has TRBV28 and TRBJ2-7, with a tentative D call TRBD2 (6 bases). The CDR3 has 16 residues. Trimming pared 7 bases from V and 7 bases from J, leaving 26 bases between. From germline, CDR1 is MDHEN and CDR2 SYDVKM. The CDR3 protein is CASTTLGTRDPLEQYF. CDR3 coding DNA: TGTGCCAGCACTACCCTAGGGACGCGGGACCCCTTGGAGCAGTACTTC.

This sequence joins TRBV28 and TRBJ2-3; 9 bases line up with TRBD2. The CDR3 runs 17 residues. J gave up 1 base and V 3 bases, and 8 bases lay outside the gene matches. Germline V CDR1 and CDR2: MDHEN, SYDVKM. CDR3 protein: CASSFGVSGSRTDTQYF. CDR3 coding DNA: TGTGCCAGCAGTTTTGGGGTTAGCGGGAGCCGCACAGATACGCAGTATTTT.

The chain uses TRBV6-5 and TRBJ1-1; a weak D match, TRBD1 (5 bases). CDR1 is MNHEY and CDR2 is SVGAGI in the germline V gene. V lost 6 bases and J 3 bases, leaving 11 bases between the germline ends. CDR3 length: 13 residues. The CDR3 DNA is TGTGCCAGCAGAACCGACAGCTACACTGAAGCTTTCTTT. This gives the protein CASRTDSYTEAFF.

This chain links TRBV27 with TRBJ1-5; D may be TRBD1 (6 bases). Trimming removed 5 bases from V and 3 bases from J, with 17 bases in between. The V gene's germline CDR1 is MNHEY and CDR2 SMNVEV (reference sequence). The CDR3 length is 16 residues. The CDR3 reads CASSPTGTNLNQPQHF. CDR3 sequence (DNA): TGTGCCAGCAGTCCTACCGGGACAAATCTCAATCAGCCCCAGCATTTT.

J is TRBJ1-5 and V is TRBV6-5, with 9 bases identical to TRBD1. The CDR3 is made up of 14 amino acids. Germline V lookup: CDR1 MNHEY, CDR2 SVGAGI. Trimming took 6 bases from V and 6 from J; bases not matched to a gene: 6. The CDR3 sequence: CASSRQGESQPQHF. The CDR3 nucleotides read TGTGCCAGCAGCAGACAGGGGGAAAGTCAGCCCCAGCATTTT.

The J gene is TRBJ2-1, the V gene TRBV5-6; tentatively, D is TRBD2 (6 bases). The CDR3 is made up of 14 amino acids. Germline V gene data show CDR1 as SGHDT and CDR2 as YYEEEE. Trimming removed 0 bases from V and 8 bases from J, with 12 bases in between. The CDR3, as DNA: TGTGCCAGCAGCTTGGGGACTATACGCCATGAGCAGTTCTTC. Protein product: CASSLGTIRHEQFF.

The V and J genes are TRBV28 and TRBJ1-4, with 10 bases aligning to TRBD1. The CDR3 is made up of 15 amino acids. Germline V gene lookup returns CDR1 MDHEN and CDR2 SYDVKM. J gave up 8 bases and V 1 base, and 4 bases lay outside the gene matches. As DNA, the CDR3 is TGTGCCAGCAGTTTATACGGGACAGGGGACGAAAAACTGTTTTTT. It translates to CASSLYGTGDEKLFF. Full variable domain (outside the CDR3, taken from reference TRBV28 and TRBJ1-4): DVKVTQSSRYLVKRTGEKVFLECVQDMDHENMFWYRQDPGLGLRLIYFSYDVKMKEKGDIPEGYSVSREKKERFSLILESASTNQTSMYLCASSLYGTGDEKLFFGSGTQLSVL.

V usage is TRBV27 and J usage is TRBJ1-5; 12 bases are shared with TRBD1. V lost 3 bases and J lost 9; bases outside the gene matches: 6. From germline, CDR1 is MNHEY and CDR2 SMNVEV (reference sequence). This CDR3 contains 15 residues. The chain's CDR3 is CASSFFGTGGWPQHF. In DNA form, the CDR3 reads TGTGCCAGCAGTTTTTTCGGGACAGGGGGCTGGCCCCAGCATTTT.

This chain connects TRBV30 to TRBJ1-3, with D tentatively TRBD1 (5 bases). Germline V gives CDR1 GTSNPN, CDR2 SVGIG (reference sequence). This CDR3 contains 16 residues. The V end was cut by 2 bases, the J end by 0 bases, with 14 bases between. CDR3 in DNA: TGTGCCTGGAGTTCGCCAAACAGGTACTCTGGAAACACCATATATTTT. Protein product: CAWSSPNRYSGNTIYF.

The chain uses TRBV7-3 and TRBJ2-7; 7 bases are a match to TRBD2. The CDR3 runs 16 residues. The V gene's germline CDR1 is SGHTA and CDR2 FQGTGA. V trimming: 5 bases; J trimming: 7 bases; junction bases outside the gene matches: 17. CDR3 DNA: TGTGCCAGCAGCCCCCGGGGGGTGGTTAGCCTATCGGAGCAGTACTTC. It specifies CASSPRGVVSLSEQYF.

The chain links TRBV5-1 to TRBJ1-4; maybe TRBD1 (6 bases). The V end was cut by 4 bases, the J end by 7 bases, with 11 bases between. This CDR3 comprises 13 residues. The germline V gene has CDR1 SGHRS and CDR2 YFSETQ. The CDR3: CASSGQPAEKLFF. For the CDR3, the DNA is TGCGCCAGCAGCGGACAGCCGGCTGAAAAACTGTTTTTT.

The V call is TRBV19, the J call TRBJ1-3; D is unresolved. CDR1 and CDR2 from the germline V gene are LNHDA and SQIVND (reference sequence). The CDR3 spans 17 residues. With 9 bases removed from V and 4 bases from J, the gap between germline ends came to 25 bases. The CDR3 region is CASRSRARTSEGNTIYF. CDR3 DNA sequence: TGTGCCAGCCGCTCGCGGGCGAGGACCTCGGAAGGAAACACCATATATTTT.

The rearrangement links TRBV18 to TRBJ1-4; D is unclear. The V end lost 2 bases, the J end lost 1 base, and 5 bases lay between the germline ends. The CDR3 has 14 residues. From germline, CDR1 is KGHSH and CDR2 LQKENI. In nucleotides, the CDR3 is TGTGCCAGCTCACCAGCAGGAACTAATGAAAAACTGTTTTTT. Its translation is CASSPAGTNEKLFF.

CDR3 residues: CASSLATGGYGYTF. The CDR3 DNA reads TGCGCCAGCAGCTTGGCCACAGGGGGCTATGGCTACACCTTC. V and J are TRBV5-1 and TRBJ1-2; 8 bases fit TRBD1. V was pared by 0 bases and J by 4 bases, with 2 bases of the junction left unmatched. The CDR3 is made up of 14 amino acids. Germline V CDR1 and CDR2: SGHRS, YFSETQ.

CDR3 coding DNA: TGTTCCCCAGTCTCCTACGAGCAGTACTTC. The encoded protein is CSPVSYEQYF. The rearrangement uses TRBV7-3 and TRBJ2-7, with D unresolved. Per germline, CDR1 SGHTA and CDR2 FQGTGA. The CDR3 is 10 residues long. The full variable domain, completed using reference TRBV7-3 and TRBJ2-7, is GAGVSQTPSNKVTEKGKYVELRCDPISGHTALYWYRQSLGQGPEFLIYFQGTGAADDSGLPNDRFFAVRPEGSVSTLKIQRTERGDSAVYLCSPVSYEQYFGPGTRLTVT.